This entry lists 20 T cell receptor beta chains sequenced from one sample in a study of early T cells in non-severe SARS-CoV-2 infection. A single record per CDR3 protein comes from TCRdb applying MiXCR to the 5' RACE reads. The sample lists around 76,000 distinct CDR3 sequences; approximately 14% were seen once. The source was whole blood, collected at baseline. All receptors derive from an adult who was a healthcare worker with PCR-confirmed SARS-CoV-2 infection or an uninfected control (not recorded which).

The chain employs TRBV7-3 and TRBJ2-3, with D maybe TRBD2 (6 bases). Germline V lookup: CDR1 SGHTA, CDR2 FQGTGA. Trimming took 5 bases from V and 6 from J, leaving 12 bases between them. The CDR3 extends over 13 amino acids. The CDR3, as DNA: TGTGCCAGCAGCCCCCCGGGAGCGGATACGCAGTATTTT. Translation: CASSPPGADTQYF.

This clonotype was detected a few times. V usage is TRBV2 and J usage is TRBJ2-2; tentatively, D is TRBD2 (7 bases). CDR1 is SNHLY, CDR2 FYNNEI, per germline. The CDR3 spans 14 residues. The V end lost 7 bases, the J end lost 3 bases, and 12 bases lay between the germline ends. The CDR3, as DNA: TGTGCCAGCACGGGGGGCAGGGACACCGGGGAGCTGTTTTTT. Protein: CASTGGRDTGELFF.

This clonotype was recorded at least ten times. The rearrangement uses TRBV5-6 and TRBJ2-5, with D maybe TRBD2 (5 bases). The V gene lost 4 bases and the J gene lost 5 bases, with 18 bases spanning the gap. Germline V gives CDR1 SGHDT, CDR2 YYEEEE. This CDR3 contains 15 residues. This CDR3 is CASSTRGSVRETQYF. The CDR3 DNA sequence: TGTGCCAGCAGCACCCGTGGTAGCGTTAGGGAGACCCAGTACTTC.

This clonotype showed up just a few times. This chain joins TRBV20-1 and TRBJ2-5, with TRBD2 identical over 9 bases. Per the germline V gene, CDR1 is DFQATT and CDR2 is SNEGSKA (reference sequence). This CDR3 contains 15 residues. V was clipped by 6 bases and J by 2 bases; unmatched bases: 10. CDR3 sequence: CSARTSATRQETQYF. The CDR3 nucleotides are TGCAGTGCCCGGACTAGCGCGACTAGGCAAGAGACCCAGTACTTC.

The chain's CDR3 is CASSLEGTGDSAFF. CDR3 sequence (DNA): TGTGCCAGCAGCTTAGAGGGGACAGGGGACTCAGCTTTCTTT. The chain employs TRBV7-9 and TRBJ1-1; TRBD1 matches at 10 bases. Germline assignment: CDR1 SEHNR and CDR2 FQNEAQ (reference sequence). V dropped 1 base and J dropped 10; count of bases not matched to a gene: 6. There are 14 residues in the CDR3.

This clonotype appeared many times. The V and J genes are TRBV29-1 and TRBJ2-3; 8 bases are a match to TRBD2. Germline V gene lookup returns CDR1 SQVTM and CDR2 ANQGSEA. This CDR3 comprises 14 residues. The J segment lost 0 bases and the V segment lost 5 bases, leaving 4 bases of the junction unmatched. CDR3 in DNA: TGCAGCGTTAGATTAGCGGGGAGCACAGATACGCAGTATTTT. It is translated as CSVRLAGSTDTQYF.

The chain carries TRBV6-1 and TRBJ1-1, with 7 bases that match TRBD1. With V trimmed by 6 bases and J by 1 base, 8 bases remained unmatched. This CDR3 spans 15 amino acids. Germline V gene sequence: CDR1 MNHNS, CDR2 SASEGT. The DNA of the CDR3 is TGTGCCAGCAGGGTCGAAGGGGACAGGAACACTGAAGCTTTCTTT. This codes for CASRVEGDRNTEAFF.

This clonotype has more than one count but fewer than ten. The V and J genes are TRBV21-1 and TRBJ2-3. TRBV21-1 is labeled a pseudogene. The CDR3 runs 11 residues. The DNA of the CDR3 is TGTGCCAGACCCGTCACAGATACGCAGTATTTT. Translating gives CARPVTDTQYF.

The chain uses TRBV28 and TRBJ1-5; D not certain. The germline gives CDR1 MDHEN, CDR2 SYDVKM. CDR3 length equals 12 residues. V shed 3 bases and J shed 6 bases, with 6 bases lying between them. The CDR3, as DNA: TGTGCCAGCAGTTTGGAACCTCAGCCCCAGCATTTT. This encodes CASSLEPQPQHF.

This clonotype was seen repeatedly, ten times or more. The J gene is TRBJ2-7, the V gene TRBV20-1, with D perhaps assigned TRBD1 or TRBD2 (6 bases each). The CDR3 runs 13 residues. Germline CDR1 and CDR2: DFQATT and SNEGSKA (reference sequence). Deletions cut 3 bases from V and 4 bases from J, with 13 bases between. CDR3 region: CSARSGASYEQYF. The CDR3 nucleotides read TGCAGTGCTAGGTCGGGGGCATCGTACGAGCAGTACTTC.

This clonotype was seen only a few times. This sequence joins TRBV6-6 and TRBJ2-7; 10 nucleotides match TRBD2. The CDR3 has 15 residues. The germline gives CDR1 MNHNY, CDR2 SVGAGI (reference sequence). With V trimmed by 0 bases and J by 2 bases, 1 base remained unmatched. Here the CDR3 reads CASSYSSGGAYEQYF. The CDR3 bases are TGTGCCAGCAGTTACTCGAGCGGGGGGGCCTACGAGCAGTACTTC.

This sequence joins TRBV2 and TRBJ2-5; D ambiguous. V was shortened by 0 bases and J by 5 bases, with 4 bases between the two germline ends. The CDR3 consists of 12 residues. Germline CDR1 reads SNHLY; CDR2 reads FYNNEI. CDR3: CASSEARETQYF. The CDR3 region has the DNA TGTGCCAGCAGTGAAGCGCGGGAGACCCAGTACTTC.

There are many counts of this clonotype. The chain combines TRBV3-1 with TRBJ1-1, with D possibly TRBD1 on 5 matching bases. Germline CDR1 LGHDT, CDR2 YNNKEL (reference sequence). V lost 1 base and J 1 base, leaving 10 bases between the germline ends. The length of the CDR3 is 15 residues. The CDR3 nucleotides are TGTGCCAGCAGCCAAGGGGGCTGGGGGAACACTGAAGCTTTCTTT. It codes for CASSQGGWGNTEAFF.

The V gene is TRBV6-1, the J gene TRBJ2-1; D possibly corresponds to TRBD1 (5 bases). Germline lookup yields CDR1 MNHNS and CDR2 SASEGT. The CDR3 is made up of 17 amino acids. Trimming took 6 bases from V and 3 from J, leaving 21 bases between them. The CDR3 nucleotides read TGTGCCAGCAGCGACTCCGTTGCCAGGGAAAACTACAATGAGCAGTTCTTC. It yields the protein CASSDSVARENYNEQFF.

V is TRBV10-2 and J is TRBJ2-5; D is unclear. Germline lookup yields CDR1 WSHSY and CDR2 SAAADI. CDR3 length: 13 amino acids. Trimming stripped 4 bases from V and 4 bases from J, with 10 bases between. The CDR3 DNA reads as TGCGCCAGCAGTGTAGATCCCGGAGAGACCCAGTACTTC. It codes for CASSVDPGETQYF.

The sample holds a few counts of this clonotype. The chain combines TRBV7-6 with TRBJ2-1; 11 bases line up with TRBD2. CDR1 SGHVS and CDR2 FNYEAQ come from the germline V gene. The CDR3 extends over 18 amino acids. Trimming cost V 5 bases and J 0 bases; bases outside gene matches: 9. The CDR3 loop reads CASSPGLAGASSYNEQFF. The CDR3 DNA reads TGTGCCAGCAGCCCTGGACTAGCGGGTGCTAGCTCCTACAATGAGCAGTTCTTC.

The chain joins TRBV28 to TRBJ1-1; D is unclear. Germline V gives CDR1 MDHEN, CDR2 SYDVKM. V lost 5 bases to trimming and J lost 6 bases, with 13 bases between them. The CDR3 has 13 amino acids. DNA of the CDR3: TGTGCCAGCAGTCCCACAGAAACAGCTGAAGCTTTCTTT. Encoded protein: CASSPTETAEAFF. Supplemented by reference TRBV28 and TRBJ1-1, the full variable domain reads DVKVTQSSRYLVKRTGEKVFLECVQDMDHENMFWYRQDPGLGLRLIYFSYDVKMKEKGDIPEGYSVSREKKERFSLILESASTNQTSMYLCASSPTETAEAFFGQGTRLTVV.

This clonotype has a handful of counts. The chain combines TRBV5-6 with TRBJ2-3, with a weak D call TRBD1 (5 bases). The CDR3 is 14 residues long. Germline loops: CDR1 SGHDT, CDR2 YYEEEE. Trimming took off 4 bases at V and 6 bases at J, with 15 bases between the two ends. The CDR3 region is CASSLDSPVDTQYF. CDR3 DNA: TGTGCCAGCAGCCTAGACAGCCCGGTGGATACGCAGTATTTT.

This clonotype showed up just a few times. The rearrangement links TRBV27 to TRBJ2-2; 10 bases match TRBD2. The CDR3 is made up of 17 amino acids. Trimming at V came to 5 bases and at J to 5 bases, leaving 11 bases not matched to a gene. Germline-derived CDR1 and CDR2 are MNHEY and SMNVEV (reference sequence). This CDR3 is CASSPPLAGGGTGELFF. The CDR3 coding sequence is TGTGCCAGCAGTCCCCCCTTAGCGGGGGGAGGGACCGGGGAGCTGTTTTTT.

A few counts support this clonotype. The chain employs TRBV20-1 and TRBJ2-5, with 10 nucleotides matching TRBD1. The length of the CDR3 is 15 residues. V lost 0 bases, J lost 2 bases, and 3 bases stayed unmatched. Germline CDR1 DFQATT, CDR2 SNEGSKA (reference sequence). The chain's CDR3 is CSARETGQGQETQYF. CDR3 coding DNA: TGCAGTGCTAGAGAAACGGGACAGGGGCAAGAGACCCAGTACTTC.